This TCR beta chain was profiled in a study of Tregs in tolerant kidney transplant recipients. About this clone itself: Its antigen is currently unknown.

Using immunoSEQ multiplex PCR, the repertoire was profiled, and TCRdb retains in-frame clones only, with some absent. The top ten clones hold around 1.6% of a sample with fewer than 95,000 clones, roughly 93% of them seen once. The CDR3 runs 13 residues. Trimming shortened V by 1 base and J by 2 bases, and 5 bases separated the two germline ends. Germline V CDR1 and CDR2: SGHTA, FQGNSA. Points from the study as a whole: Antigen-driven expansion was suggested because donor-specific Tregs expanded more than all Tregs in tolerant patients. Few patients were studied, so findings need validation in larger groups. The most relevant donor-specific Treg TCRbeta repertoire apparently came from expansion with activated donor B cells. This study did not directly address biological reproducibility.

Related graft donors supplied nonmyeloablative bone marrow transplants, and mixed chimerism was transient. The chain joins TRBV7-2 to TRBJ2-5; D gene uncertain. Sequencing used CD4+ T cells from blood (PBMCs), obtained 12 months after the transplant. The receptor comes from a human patient who received a combined kidney and bone marrow transplant. The graft donor may be the source of some T cells. CDR3 sequence reads: CASSLVRQETQYF. The CDR3 DNA sequence: TGTGCCAGCAGCTTAGTACGGCAAGAGACCCAGTACTTC.